The entry that follows covers one T cell receptor beta chain sequence. This specimen belongs to a study of control samples from healthy donors and cancer patients. TCRdb's copy holds only in-frame clones and misses some; the assay was immunoSEQ multiplex PCR. The table records 250,000 to 300,000 clones, roughly 82% of them present only once. Trimming cost V 2 bases and J 4 bases, with 8 bases left between them. Germline CDR1 is MDHEN and CDR2 is SYDVKM. The CDR3 is 13 residues long. Sequencing was carried out using PBMCs. This chain connects TRBV28 to TRBJ1-2; D perhaps matches TRBD1 (5 bases). This TCR was recovered from a woman aged 55-69 years with lung cancer. The DNA of the CDR3 is TGTGCCAGCAGTTTAGGGGGTAGCTATGGCTACACCTTC. This translates into CASSLGGSYGYTF.